The T cell receptor beta chain under discussion was sequenced for a study of shared clonotypes between healthy human individuals. A note on this clone: The antigen is not known.

Whole-study results and caveats: Across a handful of donors, naive CD4 shared roughly 5%, naive CD8 more than 3%, memory CD4 roughly 2.4%, memory CD8 0.4% to 0.5%. Non-shared clonotypes were found to have lower generation probabilities than the clonotypes that were shared by all four of the sorted-subset donors. Sampling involved blood alone; tissue repertoires likely differ.

Germline V gene lookup returns CDR1 MNHEY and CDR2 SVGAGI. Trimming left V 6 bases short and J 3 bases short, with 17 bases between. The CDR3 consists of 15 residues. Sequencing was performed with immunoSEQ multiplex PCR; in TCRdb, only in-frame clones are kept and a portion is missing. The sample has 2 million to 2.5 million clones; over 85% are singletons. V gene TRBV6-5 combines with J gene TRBJ1-1, with D perhaps TRBD1 (5 bases). Sequencing input: naive CD4+ T cells from PBMCs. Documented subset: CD45RA+ positively selected. The receptor was derived from a young man in good health. Some clones in this sample may be carry-over from other donors' samples. The CDR3 DNA follows: TGTGCCAGCAGGGCGGATCCAGGGTTTGACACTGAAGCTTTCTTT. Translating it yields CASRADPGFDTEAFF.